A single sample is the source of the 29 T cell receptor beta chains below, sequenced in a study of shared clonotypes between healthy human individuals. This table comes from immunoSEQ multiplex PCR, and its TCRdb copy is limited to in-frame clones, with some not included. In the table there are hundreds of thousands of clones, approximately 79% of which are singletons. The specimen was memory CD4+ T cells sorted from blood. Sample subset: CD45RA-negative fraction. The origin of the receptors is a woman in her 30s in good health.

The gene calls are TRBV27 and TRBJ2-3; D remains unclear. The ends were cut back, 4 bases at V and 2 bases at J, with 7 bases in the middle. Germline V gives CDR1 MNHEY, CDR2 SMNVEV (reference sequence). This CDR3 is 13 amino acids long. The CDR3 DNA follows: TGTGCCAGCAGTTCCCCCACCACAGATACGCAGTATTTT. It encodes CASSSPTTDTQYF.

The chain recombines TRBV19 with TRBJ2-1; 15 bases are a match to TRBD2. Germline CDR1 and CDR2: LNHDA and SQIVND (reference sequence). The V gene end was trimmed by 3 bases and the J gene end by 7 bases; junction bases not matched to a gene: 4. The CDR3 is 16 residues long. The CDR3 loop is CASSMGTSGRQNEQFF. CDR3 DNA sequence: TGTGCCAGTAGTATGGGGACTAGCGGGAGGCAAAATGAGCAGTTCTTC.

This rearrangement joins TRBV6-1 to TRBJ1-5; the match to TRBD1 covers 8 bases. CDR3 length: 18 residues. V shed 0 bases, J shed 0 bases, and the junction held 7 bases outside the gene matches. The germline V gene has CDR1 MNHNS and CDR2 SASEGT. DNA for the CDR3: TGTGCCAGCAGTGAAGCTTTAACAGGGGGGACTAGCAATCAGCCCCAGCATTTT. Its protein product is CASSEALTGGTSNQPQHF.

This clone was seen once. The V and J genes are TRBV4-2 and TRBJ1-2; D is unclear. Trimming shortened V by 1 base and J by 4 bases, and 10 bases separated the two germline ends. The CDR3 totals 14 residues. Germline assignment: CDR1 LGHNA and CDR2 YNFKEQ. CDR3 in DNA: TGTGCCAGCAGCCAAGTCGCAGATACCTATGGCTACACCTTC. It encodes CASSQVADTYGYTF.

This clone was seen repeatedly, ten times or more. The gene calls are TRBV28 and TRBJ1-2; TRBD1 might be the D (5 bases). With 5 bases removed from V and 3 bases from J, the gap between germline ends came to 13 bases. Germline CDR1 reads MDHEN; CDR2 reads SYDVKM. The CDR3 runs to 14 residues. The CDR3 sequence: CASSTPDTYYGYTF. CDR3 coding DNA: TGTGCCAGCAGTACCCCGGACACCTACTATGGCTACACCTTC.

V is TRBV27 and J is TRBJ2-3; D not resolved. CDR3 length: 12 amino acids. CDR1 and CDR2 from the germline V gene are MNHEY and SMNVEV (reference sequence). The V gene lost 4 bases and the J gene lost 6 bases, with 8 bases spanning the gap. The CDR3 bases are TGTGCCAGCAGTTCCTATTGGGATACGCAGTATTTT. Translation gives CASSSYWDTQYF.

This clone is a singleton in its sample. The chain employs TRBV30 and TRBJ1-5, with a weak D call TRBD1 (5 bases). The CDR3 contains 18 residues. V was trimmed by 0 bases and J by 0 bases, leaving 18 bases between them. From germline, CDR1 is GTSNPN and CDR2 SVGIG (reference sequence). The CDR3 sequence: CAWSVAGSVLNSNQPQHF. CDR3 coding DNA: TGTGCCTGGAGTGTAGCAGGGTCTGTATTAAATAGCAATCAGCCCCAGCATTTT.

This chain uses TRBV27 with TRBJ1-2, with a possible D match to TRBD1 (5 bases). Looked up from germline, CDR1 is MNHEY and CDR2 is SMNVEV (reference sequence). Trimming shortened V by 8 bases and J by 4 bases, and 14 bases separated the two germline ends. CDR3 length: 13 amino acids. The CDR3 DNA reads TGTGCCAGCTCGTTAGGGGCCGGCTATGGCTACACCTTC. Protein: CASSLGAGYGYTF.

The chain uses TRBV18 and TRBJ2-5; no definite D call. The V gene lost 3 bases and the J gene lost 3 bases, with 11 bases spanning the gap. CDR3 length equals 14 residues. Germline CDR1 reads KGHSH; CDR2 reads LQKENI. CDR3 region: CASSPQGTEETQYF. The CDR3, as DNA: TGTGCCAGCTCACCCCAAGGCACAGAAGAGACCCAGTACTTC.

The chain is built from TRBV14 and TRBJ1-2; D is unresolved. In germline, CDR1 is SGHDN, CDR2 FVKESK. This CDR3 has 12 amino acids. Trimming pared 4 bases from V and 8 bases from J, leaving 11 bases between. The CDR3: CASSPQAGGYTF. The CDR3 DNA is TGTGCCAGCAGCCCCCAAGCCGGCGGCTACACCTTC.

This chain links TRBV5-1 with TRBJ2-7, with 9 bases identical to TRBD1. CDR1 is SGHRS, CDR2 YFSETQ, per germline. The CDR3 has 15 residues. V was clipped by 4 bases and J by 4 bases; unmatched bases: 9. The CDR3 sequence: CASSAGQGLFYEQYF. As DNA, the CDR3 is TGCGCCAGCAGCGCGGGACAGGGATTGTTTTACGAGCAGTACTTC.

This chain links TRBV21-1 with TRBJ1-2; TRBD1, the D gene given by the table, was not confirmed from the DNA. TRBV21-1 is flagged as a pseudogene. There are 17 residues in the CDR3. The CDR3 loop reads CASSKADRDQANYGYTF. CDR3 sequence (DNA): TGTGCCAGCAGCAAAGCGGACAGGGATCAAGCTAACTATGGCTACACCTTC.

In this sample, this clone turned up many times. The chain recombines TRBV5-5 with TRBJ2-5, with 7 bases lining up with TRBD2. The CDR3 sequence is 16 residues long. V lost 0 bases, J lost 5 bases, and 10 bases stayed unmatched. The V gene's germline CDR1 is SGHKS and CDR2 YYEKEE (reference sequence). CDR3 sequence reads: CASSLVSWEGAETQYF. The CDR3 DNA reads as TGTGCCAGCAGCTTGGTTTCGTGGGAGGGTGCGGAGACCCAGTACTTC.

The chain has TRBV20-1 and TRBJ1-1; D is uncertain. V was shortened by 0 bases and J by 6 bases, with 2 bases between the two germline ends. The V gene's germline CDR1 is DFQATT and CDR2 SNEGSKA (reference sequence). This CDR3 has 10 amino acids. The CDR3 reads CSAREAEAFF. For the CDR3, the DNA is TGCAGTGCTAGAGAGGCTGAAGCTTTCTTT.

The rearrangement uses TRBV6-5 and TRBJ2-7; no clear D gene. Germline assignment: CDR1 MNHEY and CDR2 SVGAGI. Trimming removed 0 bases from V and 0 bases from J, with 12 bases in between. The CDR3 consists of 16 residues. The CDR3 nucleotides read TGTGCCAGCAGTTACTCGAAGTCCGCCAGCTCCTACGAGCAGTACTTC. Its protein product is CASSYSKSASSYEQYF.

The chain employs TRBV28 and TRBJ1-4; TRBD1 aligns across 8 bases. V shed 8 bases, J shed 8 bases, and the junction held 7 bases outside the gene matches. Germline V gene lookup returns CDR1 MDHEN and CDR2 SYDVKM. The CDR3 sequence is 13 residues long. CDR3 in amino acids: CASRLQGGEKLFF. CDR3 DNA sequence: TGTGCCAGCCGACTACAGGGGGGGGAAAAACTGTTTTTT.

This clone has a handful of counts. This sequence joins TRBV19 and TRBJ1-5, with D maybe TRBD1 (6 bases). V lost 3 bases, J lost 6 bases, and 15 bases lay in between. Germline CDR1 reads LNHDA; CDR2 reads SQIVND (reference sequence). The CDR3 runs to 15 residues. The CDR3 reads CASSMSGGRVQPQHF. The CDR3 DNA reads TGTGCCAGTAGTATGTCTGGGGGCCGTGTTCAGCCCCAGCATTTT.

The J gene is TRBJ2-3, the V gene TRBV5-4, with D uncertain. The CDR3 is 14 amino acids. Trimming removed 3 bases from V and 4 bases from J, with 12 bases in between. Germline CDR1 is SGHNT and CDR2 is YYREEE (reference sequence). The CDR3 spells CASSSVRAADTQYF. CDR3 sequence (DNA): TGTGCCAGCAGCTCCGTAAGGGCGGCAGATACGCAGTATTTT.

The rearrangement joins TRBV5-1 to TRBJ2-2, with D perhaps matching TRBD1 (6 bases). In germline, CDR1 is SGHRS, CDR2 YFSETQ. V dropped 2 bases and J dropped 4 bases, with 15 bases sitting between them. The CDR3 covers 16 residues. CDR3 nucleotide sequence: TGCGCCAGCAGCTTTCAGACAGGCCTAATCACCGGGGAGCTGTTTTTT. This translates into CASSFQTGLITGELFF.

The chain has TRBV6-5 and TRBJ2-2; 9 bases align to TRBD1. The junction had 4 bases not matched to a gene; V was cut back by 2 bases and J by 3 bases. CDR1 is MNHEY, CDR2 SVGAGI, per germline. The CDR3 length is 16 residues. CDR3 in amino acids: CASSYQGQGYTGELFF. The CDR3 region has the DNA TGTGCCAGCAGTTACCAGGGACAGGGATACACCGGGGAGCTGTTTTTT.

This clone was detected only a few times. The chain joins TRBV28 to TRBJ2-7; 10 positions agree with TRBD1. The CDR3 loop spans 16 amino acids. Looked up from germline, CDR1 is MDHEN and CDR2 is SYDVKM. V shed 5 bases, J shed 10 bases, and the junction held 17 bases outside the gene matches. The CDR3 protein is CASSLQGQGLSTRQYF. For the CDR3, the DNA is TGTGCCAGCAGTCTCCAGGGACAGGGGCTTTCTACGAGACAGTACTTC.

V is TRBV5-1 and J is TRBJ1-1; D call uncertain. Germline V gene sequence: CDR1 SGHRS, CDR2 YFSETQ. Trimming removed 2 bases from V and 3 bases from J, with 5 bases in between. The CDR3 has 12 residues. CDR3 DNA sequence: TGCGCCAGCAGCTTCGCGGACACTGAAGCTTTCTTT. It codes for CASSFADTEAFF.

The chain couples TRBV11-2 to TRBJ2-7; D unresolved. The CDR3 is made up of 13 amino acids. The V gene lost 7 bases and the J gene lost 2 bases, with 12 bases spanning the gap. Germline loops: CDR1 SGHAT, CDR2 FQNNGV. Here the CDR3 reads CASNPFPPYEQYF. The CDR3 DNA follows: TGTGCCAGCAACCCTTTCCCTCCCTACGAGCAGTACTTC.

This clone was detected once. The V call is TRBV10-1, the J call TRBJ1-1; D may be TRBD1 (5 bases). The CDR3 has 14 residues. Trimming removed 3 bases from V and 0 bases from J, with 8 bases in between. CDR1 WNHNN and CDR2 SYGVQD come from the germline V gene (reference sequence). The CDR3 reads CASSEEGLNTEAFF. The CDR3 bases are TGCGCCAGCAGTGAAGAGGGACTGAACACTGAAGCTTTCTTT.

The table lists this clone with a few counts. The chain has TRBV28 and TRBJ2-2; D may match TRBD1 or TRBD2 (10 bases each). The CDR3 is 21 amino acids. Germline loops: CDR1 MDHEN, CDR2 SYDVKM. Trimming pared 5 bases from V and 0 bases from J, leaving 28 bases between. The DNA for the CDR3 is TGTGCCAGCAGTCCCTGGACAGGGGGAGGAGCGGGAGGGGCGAACACCGGGGAGCTGTTTTTT. Its translation: CASSPWTGGGAGGANTGELFF.

This clone appeared many times. The chain is built from TRBV11-2 and TRBJ2-1; 9 bases are a match to TRBD2. The CDR3 runs to 16 residues. Losses at the gene ends were 4 bases for V and 6 bases for J; bases not matched to a gene: 10. Germline CDR1 is SGHAT and CDR2 is FQNNGV. The DNA of the CDR3 is TGTGCCAGCAGCTACAGGGCTAGCGGGATAATCAATGAGCAGTTCTTC. Translation gives CASSYRASGIINEQFF.

The V and J genes are TRBV28 and TRBJ2-1; TRBD2 matches at 13 bases. This CDR3 has 15 amino acids. Trimming removed 5 bases from V and 6 bases from J; junction bases left unmatched: 4. Per germline, CDR1 MDHEN and CDR2 SYDVKM. CDR3 bases: TGTGCCAGCAGTGCCGGACTAGCGGGAGCCAATGAGCAGTTCTTC. This codes for CASSAGLAGANEQFF.

This chain uses TRBV5-8 with TRBJ2-3; D might be TRBD2 (5 bases). The CDR3 length is 15 residues. The V and J ends lost 2 bases and 6 bases respectively, with 16 bases between them. Germline assignment: CDR1 SGHTS and CDR2 YDEGEE. The CDR3 region has the DNA TGTGCCAGCAGCTTCCGGGGTTCTTGGTCCGATACGCAGTATTTT. As protein: CASSFRGSWSDTQYF. The full variable domain, rest sourced from reference TRBV5-8 and TRBJ2-3, is EAGVTQSPTHLIKTRGQQATLRCSPISGHTSVYWYQQALGLGLQFLLWYDEGEERNRGNFPPRFSGRQFPNYSSELNVNALELEDSALYLCASSFRGSWSDTQYFGPGTRLTVL.

The J gene is TRBJ2-7, the V gene TRBV7-9; D not resolved. Germline-derived CDR1 and CDR2 are SEHNR and FQNEAQ (reference sequence). V was clipped by 4 bases and J by 3 bases, with 16 bases between them. The length of the CDR3 is 15 residues. In DNA form, the CDR3 reads TGTGCCAGCAGCTCCGTGGGTAGGGCCAGCTACGAGCAGTACTTC. Translated: CASSSVGRASYEQYF.